One sample yielded the 10 T cell receptor beta chains listed below, sequenced in a study of T cell responses to AZD1222 COVID-19 vaccine. Clones were read by immunoSEQ multiplex PCR, and TCRdb kept only the in-frame ones, dropping some. This sample has 150,000 to 200,000 clones; approximately 90% occur once, and the top ten carry 0.9% to 1.2%. Sequenced material: peripheral blood, taken 28 days after the second AZD1222 dose. All receptors derive from an adult who received the AZD1222 COVID-19 vaccine.

V is TRBV20-1 and J is TRBJ1-2, with D possibly TRBD1 on 6 matching bases. The germline gives CDR1 DFQATT, CDR2 SNEGSKA (reference sequence). V was shortened by 3 bases and J by 4 bases, with 15 bases between the two germline ends. The length of the CDR3 is 14 residues. The CDR3 is CSASRGDTSYGYTF. The CDR3 DNA reads TGCAGTGCTAGTAGGGGGGATACGAGCTATGGCTACACCTTC.

V usage is TRBV5-4 and J usage is TRBJ1-2; the D gene is possibly TRBD1 (6 bases). This CDR3 is built from 12 residues. V lost 10 bases and J 6 bases, leaving 16 bases between the germline ends. Germline V gives CDR1 SGHNT, CDR2 YYREEE (reference sequence). CDR3 sequence: CAGVGAENGYTF. CDR3 nucleotide sequence: TGTGCCGGGGTGGGGGCAGAAAATGGCTACACCTTC.

The V and J genes are TRBV7-8 and TRBJ2-3, with D unclear. V lost 1 base, J lost 3 bases, and 5 bases lay in between. The CDR3 length is 13 residues. The germline gives CDR1 SGHVS, CDR2 FQNEAQ. This CDR3 reads CASSLVPTDTQYF. CDR3 in DNA: TGTGCCAGCAGCTTAGTTCCAACAGATACGCAGTATTTT.

This chain joins TRBV2 and TRBJ1-1, with D tentatively TRBD1 (6 bases). Germline V gives CDR1 SNHLY, CDR2 FYNNEI. Trimming pared 8 bases from V and 4 bases from J, leaving 20 bases between. The CDR3 runs 15 residues. The DNA for the CDR3 is TGTGCCAGCGGGGGCCGAGGCCCGCGGGGCACTGAAGCTTTCTTT. Protein product: CASGGRGPRGTEAFF.

This sequence joins TRBV11-1 and TRBJ1-2, with D unresolved. V lost 1 base and J 2 bases, leaving 2 bases between the germline ends. Germline V gives CDR1 SGHAT, CDR2 FQDESV (reference sequence). CDR3 length: 12 amino acids. The CDR3 protein is CASSLENYGYTF. DNA of the CDR3: TGTGCCAGCAGCTTAGAGAACTATGGCTACACCTTC.

On this clone itself: At the DNA level, this CDR3 is encoded by other sequences in the same sample as well. This rearrangement joins TRBV7-2 to TRBJ2-3, with 13 bases that match TRBD2. Germline V gives CDR1 SGHTA, CDR2 FQGNSA. With 4 bases clipped from V and 1 base from J, the junction kept 2 bases outside the gene matches. The CDR3 loop spans 16 amino acids. CDR3 region: CASSSGLAGGTDTQYF. CDR3 DNA: TGTGCCAGCAGCTCCGGACTAGCGGGAGGCACAGATACGCAGTATTTT.

This clone was observed a single time. The genes are TRBV11-3 and TRBJ2-2; maybe TRBD2 (6 bases). The ends were cut back, 9 bases at V and 1 base at J, with 9 bases in the middle. Germline CDR1 and CDR2: SGHNT and YENEEA. The CDR3 covers 13 residues. CDR3: CASMRGNTGELFF. The CDR3 bases are TGTGCCAGTATGCGGGGGAACACCGGGGAGCTGTTTTTT. Complete variable domain (other parts from reference TRBV11-3 and TRBJ2-2): EAGVVQSPRYKIIEKKQPVAFWCNPISGHNTLYWYLQNLGQGPELLIRYENEEAVDDSQLPKDRFSAERLKGVDSTLKIQPAELGDSAVYLCASMRGNTGELFFGEGSRLTVL.

The chain is built from TRBV3-1 (or the pseudogene TRBV3-2) and TRBJ1-2, with TRBD1 matching 7 bases. V lost 6 bases to trimming and J lost 2 bases; unmatched junction nucleotides: 3. Germline V gene lookup returns CDR1 LGHDT and CDR2 YNNKEL (reference sequence). CDR3 length: 13 residues. CDR3 protein: CASRLQGNYGYTF. The CDR3 DNA reads TGTGCCAGCAGACTACAGGGGAACTATGGCTACACCTTC.

Only one count was recorded for this clone. The chain joins TRBV19 to TRBJ2-5, with D perhaps TRBD1 or TRBD2 (6 bases each). Looked up from germline, CDR1 is LNHDA and CDR2 is SQIVND (reference sequence). This CDR3 has 16 amino acids. V was pared by 0 bases and J by 2 bases, with 13 bases between. The DNA of the CDR3 is TGTGCCAGTAGTATAGATAGGGGGGAGAATCAAGAGACCCAGTACTTC. Translation: CASSIDRGENQETQYF. Filled out from reference TRBV19 and TRBJ2-5, the complete variable domain reads DGGITQSPKYLFRKEGQNVTLSCEQNLNHDAMYWYRQDPGQGLRLIYYSQIVNDFQKGDIAEGYSVSREKKESFPLTVTSAQKNPTAFYLCASSIDRGENQETQYFGPGTRLLVL.

This clone showed up just a few times. The J gene is TRBJ2-3, the V gene TRBV9; D unresolved. This CDR3 contains 14 residues. Trimming stripped 3 bases from V and 0 bases from J, with 8 bases between. Germline V gene lookup returns CDR1 SGDLS and CDR2 YYNGEE. CDR3 region: CASSDGVSTDTQYF. For the CDR3, the DNA is TGTGCCAGCAGCGATGGGGTGAGCACAGATACGCAGTATTTT.